Below are 16 T cell receptor beta chains sequenced from a single sample in a study of T cell responses to AZD1222 COVID-19 vaccine. Generated by immunoSEQ multiplex PCR, the TCRdb table keeps only in-frame clones and is missing some. The profile covers about 94,000 clones, with around nine tenths appearing a single time and about an eighth taken by the ten largest. Sample: peripheral blood, taken on day 0 of AZD1222 vaccination. The receptors were gathered from an adult in good health.

The gene calls are TRBV4-3 and TRBJ1-2; weak D call: TRBD1 (6 bases). With 0 bases removed from V and 3 bases from J, the gap between germline ends came to 11 bases. This CDR3 region has 15 residues. CDR1 and CDR2 (germline): LGHNA, YSLEER. CDR3 in amino acids: CASSQDGNRDYGYTF. CDR3 nucleotide sequence: TGCGCCAGCAGCCAAGATGGCAACAGGGACTATGGCTACACCTTC.

This chain links TRBV11-2 with TRBJ2-7; 7 bases map to TRBD1. The ends lost 3 bases at V and 3 bases at J; junction bases unmatched: 5. The CDR3 contains 14 residues. Germline CDR1 SGHAT, CDR2 FQNNGV. The CDR3 sequence: CASSFRDSSYEQYF. For the CDR3, the DNA is TGTGCCAGCAGCTTTAGGGACAGCAGCTACGAGCAGTACTTC.

This clone was seen only once. At one end, the junction sequence differs from germline, possibly due to a read error. The V call is TRBV6-1, the J call TRBJ2-7; no reliable D call. CDR3 size: 11 residues. Germline V CDR1 and CDR2: MNHNS, SASEGT. The DNA for the CDR3 is TGTGCCAGCAGTGAATTTGTGGAGATATTGTTC. It yields the protein CASSEFVEILF.

This rearrangement joins TRBV5-1 to TRBJ2-7; 7 bases map to TRBD1. Germline values: CDR1 SGHRS, CDR2 YFSETQ. CDR3 length: 16 amino acids. V was clipped by 4 bases and J by 5 bases; unmatched bases: 15. In DNA form, the CDR3 reads TGCGCCAGCAGCCCCCCACAGACAGGGTCATGGCACGAGCAGTACTTC. Translation gives CASSPPQTGSWHEQYF. The complete variable domain, with remaining parts taken from reference TRBV5-1 and TRBJ2-7, reads KAGVTQTPRYLIKTRGQQVTLSCSPISGHRSVSWYQQTPGQGLQFLFEYFSETQRNKGNFPGRFSGRQFSNSRSEMNVSTLELGDSALYLCASSPPQTGSWHEQYFGPGTRLTVT.

The rearrangement joins TRBV4-1 to TRBJ2-2, with D perhaps matching TRBD1 (6 bases). This CDR3 contains 16 residues. Germline-derived CDR1 and CDR2 are MGHRA and YSYEKL. V lost 2 bases and J 5 bases, leaving 15 bases between the germline ends. The CDR3 DNA follows: TGCGCCAGCAGCCAACGACCTCAGGGGCAAACCGGGGAGCTGTTTTTT. Translated: CASSQRPQGQTGELFF.

This chain links TRBV4-3 with TRBJ2-3; TRBD1 aligns across 8 bases. Per the germline V gene, CDR1 is LGHNA and CDR2 is YSLEER. The V segment lost 0 bases and the J segment 6 bases; nucleotides outside the gene matches: 5. The CDR3 has 15 amino acids. The CDR3 nucleotides are TGCGCCAGCAGCCAAGATCAGGGGGCTAGGGATACGCAGTATTTT. Amino acids: CASSQDQGARDTQYF.

This clone was seen more than once but under ten times. DNA for the CDR3: TGTGCCAGCAGAGACAGGGGGCGCTTCTATGGCTACACCTTC. Translation gives CASRDRGRFYGYTF. The genes are TRBV6-5 and TRBJ1-2, with 10 bases matching TRBD1. V lost 6 bases, J lost 4 bases, and 5 bases stayed unmatched. CDR3 length: 14 amino acids. Germline V lookup: CDR1 MNHEY, CDR2 SVGAGI.

The chain joins TRBV15 to TRBJ1-6, with a possible D match to TRBD1 (5 bases). The CDR3 is made up of 16 amino acids. Germline CDR1 LNHNV, CDR2 YYDKDF (reference sequence). V gave up 0 bases and J gave up 7 bases, with 13 bases separating them. CDR3 bases: TGTGCCACCAGCAGAGACAGGGCGGGGTCCAATTCACCCCTCCACTTT. Translating it yields CATSRDRAGSNSPLHF.

This chain connects TRBV19 to TRBJ2-7; D gene unclear. This CDR3 region has 13 residues. V was clipped by 3 bases and J by 1 base, with 7 bases between them. CDR1 and CDR2 from the germline V gene are LNHDA and SQIVND (reference sequence). The CDR3 DNA follows: TGTGCCAGTAGTATCACGGGTTCCTACGAGCAGTACTTC. It translates to CASSITGSYEQYF.

Note on this clone: The sample holds other DNA sequences that translate to the same CDR3. The chain employs TRBV30 and TRBJ1-5; unclear D gene. CDR3 length: 14 residues. CDR1 is GTSNPN and CDR2 is SVGIG in the germline V gene (reference sequence). V lost 0 bases and J 1 base, leaving 7 bases between the germline ends. The CDR3: CAWSVGLSNQPQHF. The CDR3 DNA reads TGTGCCTGGAGTGTAGGGTTGAGCAATCAGCCCCAGCATTTT.

This clone was seen once. The chain couples TRBV28 to TRBJ2-5; tentatively, D is TRBD2 (5 bases). V gave up 3 bases and J gave up 4 bases, with 12 bases separating them. There are 14 residues in the CDR3. CDR1 is MDHEN, CDR2 SYDVKM, per germline. The CDR3 sequence: CASSFSGLGETQYF. DNA for the CDR3: TGTGCCAGCAGTTTTTCGGGGTTGGGAGAGACCCAGTACTTC.

This sequence joins TRBV5-8 and TRBJ1-4, with D possibly being TRBD1 (6 bases). This CDR3 is 17 amino acids long. The ends were cut back, 0 bases at V and 2 bases at J, with 14 bases in the middle. Germline loops: CDR1 SGHTS, CDR2 YDEGEE. In DNA form, the CDR3 reads TGTGCCAGCAGCTTGGGAACTCCAGGGGCCACTAATGAAAAACTGTTTTTT. Its translation: CASSLGTPGATNEKLFF. The entire variable domain, with the rest obtained from reference TRBV5-8 and TRBJ1-4, is as follows: EAGVTQSPTHLIKTRGQQATLRCSPISGHTSVYWYQQALGLGLQFLLWYDEGEERNRGNFPPRFSGRQFPNYSSELNVNALELEDSALYLCASSLGTPGATNEKLFFGSGTQLSVL.

V and J are TRBV4-1 and TRBJ2-3; 10 nucleotides match TRBD2. The CDR3 runs 16 residues. Per the germline V gene, CDR1 is MGHRA and CDR2 is YSYEKL. The trim removed 0 bases at V and 5 bases at J, leaving 5 bases unmatched. The CDR3 region has the DNA TGCGCCAGCAGCCAAGATGGTAGCGGGGGGTTAGATACGCAGTATTTT. This gives the protein CASSQDGSGGLDTQYF.

The chain carries TRBV27 and TRBJ1-6; D gene ambiguous. Per the germline V gene, CDR1 is MNHEY and CDR2 is SMNVEV (reference sequence). The CDR3 loop spans 18 amino acids. V gave up 7 bases and J gave up 8 bases, with 27 bases separating them. The CDR3 DNA is TGTGCCAGCACCGAAGACGGGATCCCAACCTTTTCGGATTCACCCCTCCACTTT. This sequence encodes CASTEDGIPTFSDSPLHF.

V usage is TRBV4-2 and J usage is TRBJ2-1; the match to TRBD2 covers 13 bases. V lost 2 bases, J lost 3 bases, and 4 bases stayed unmatched. Germline V gene lookup returns CDR1 LGHNA and CDR2 YNFKEQ. The CDR3 is made up of 17 amino acids. Written as DNA, the CDR3 is TGTGCCAGCAGCCAACGGACTAGCGGGGGTCGCTACAATGAGCAGTTCTTC. It translates to CASSQRTSGGRYNEQFF.

The rearrangement uses TRBV20-1 and TRBJ1-2, with D perhaps TRBD1 (6 bases). The CDR3 covers 13 residues. V was shortened by 3 bases and J by 2 bases, with 10 bases between the two germline ends. CDR1 is DFQATT and CDR2 is SNEGSKA in the germline V gene (reference sequence). Here the CDR3 reads CSASGRGNYGYTF. In DNA form, the CDR3 reads TGCAGTGCTAGTGGCAGGGGCAACTATGGCTACACCTTC.